This T cell receptor (beta chain) appears in the sequencing data of a study of blood T cell repertoires in COVID-19. In the study overall: Recovered status applied to Cohort 3 donors who had two consecutive negative PCRs. It also applied to those with clearance or with symptom resolution.

Sequenced by immunoSEQ multiplex PCR; TCRdb stores in-frame clones only, minus some. In the table there are approximately 360,000 clones, approximately 89% of which are singletons. The germline V gene has CDR1 LGHNT and CDR2 FRNRAP. The CDR3 is 19 amino acids. Trimming removed 0 bases from V and 7 bases from J; junction bases left unmatched: 15. The V and J genes are TRBV12-5 and TRBJ2-1, with 10 bases lining up with TRBD2. This TCR came from a man between 40 and 49 years old in a cohort exposed to, infected with or recovered from COVID-19 (not recorded which). Sample: PBMCs or T cells enriched from blood (not recorded which). CDR3 DNA sequence: TGTGCTAGTGGTTTGGTAGTACGGAGCGAGCGGGAGGGCCAAAATGAGCAGTTCTTC. This encodes CASGLVVRSEREGQNEQFF.